The rows below give T cell receptor beta chains drawn from one sample of a study of shared clonotypes between healthy human individuals. The repertoire was sequenced with immunoSEQ multiplex PCR; TCRdb's copy has only in-frame clones and lacks some. Among about 1.1 million clones, about 84% were seen once, and the ten largest hold roughly 0.55%. What was sequenced was memory CD4+ T cells from PBMCs. Receptor source: a man between 18 and 29 years old in good health. Some clones in this sample may be carry-over from other donors' samples. Both conserved end residues are part of each CDR3. Each record gives: D gene, J gene, clone size, V gene, CDR3 protein, CDR3 DNA. D genes are given only for firm matches. Some rows mark clone size as missing; the rest say once, few, many or name a class of expanded clone.

d_gene: .; j_gene: TRBJ2-5; abundance: once; v_gene: TRBV4-3; CDR3aa: CASSQGVQPFGQETQYF; CDR3nt: TGCGCCAGCAGCCAAGGAGTCCAACCTTTCGGTCAAGAGACCCAGTACTTC
d_gene: TRBD1; j_gene: TRBJ1-5; abundance: .; v_gene: TRBV7-9; CDR3aa: CASSQGQGGQPQHF; CDR3nt: TGTGCCAGCAGCCAGGGGCAGGGGGGGCAGCCCCAGCATTTT
d_gene: TRBD1; j_gene: TRBJ1-1; abundance: once; v_gene: TRBV11-2; CDR3aa: CASSSGTGTRNTEAFF; CDR3nt: TGTGCCAGCAGTTCTGGGACAGGGACGAGAAACACTGAAGCTTTCTTT
d_gene: .; j_gene: TRBJ1-2; abundance: .; v_gene: TRBV4-1; CDR3aa: CASSQDLQAYTF; CDR3nt: TGCGCCAGCAGCCAAGACTTACAGGCTTACACCTTC
d_gene: .; j_gene: TRBJ2-7; abundance: .; v_gene: TRBV7-2; CDR3aa: CASSLGGTYYEQYF; CDR3nt: TGTGCCAGCAGCTTAGGAGGGACATACTACGAGCAGTACTTC
d_gene: .; j_gene: TRBJ1-2; abundance: .; v_gene: TRBV28; CDR3aa: CASSLSRGAYSYGYTF; CDR3nt: TGTGCCAGCAGTCTCAGCCGGGGGGCGTATAGCTATGGCTACACCTTC
d_gene: .; j_gene: TRBJ2-5; abundance: .; v_gene: TRBV10-3; CDR3aa: CAISDYRQGETQYF; CDR3nt: TGTGCCATCAGTGATTATCGGCAGGGGGAGACCCAGTACTTC
d_gene: TRBD1; j_gene: TRBJ1-1; abundance: once; v_gene: TRBV28; CDR3aa: CASSPSDRAAFF; CDR3nt: TGTGCCAGCAGTCCCTCGGACAGGGCAGCTTTCTTT
d_gene: .; j_gene: TRBJ2-6; abundance: .; v_gene: TRBV28; CDR3aa: CASSLGGSGANVLTF; CDR3nt: TGTGCCAGCAGCCTGGGGGGCTCTGGGGCCAACGTCCTGACTTTC
d_gene: TRBD2; j_gene: TRBJ2-5; abundance: .; v_gene: TRBV5-1; CDR3aa: CASSLGPSGNDQETQYF; CDR3nt: TGCGCCAGCAGCTTGGGTCCTAGCGGGAACGACCAAGAGACCCAGTACTTC
d_gene: .; j_gene: TRBJ2-7; abundance: .; v_gene: TRBV14; CDR3aa: CASSQGTGIAEQYF; CDR3nt: TGTGCCAGCAGCCAAGGAACAGGGATCGCCGAGCAGTACTTC
d_gene: .; j_gene: TRBJ1-1; abundance: .; v_gene: TRBV15; CDR3aa: CATSRDPLTTEAFF; CDR3nt: TGTGCCACCAGCAGAGATCCCTTGACGACTGAAGCTTTCTTT
d_gene: TRBD1; j_gene: TRBJ1-2; abundance: .; v_gene: TRBV10-3; CDR3aa: CAISEWDRGGYTF; CDR3nt: TGTGCCATCAGTGAGTGGGACAGGGGTGGCTACACCTTC
d_gene: .; j_gene: TRBJ1-1; abundance: .; v_gene: TRBV28; CDR3aa: CASSHAGKPTEAFF; CDR3nt: TGTGCCAGCAGCCACGCAGGGAAGCCCACTGAAGCTTTCTTT
d_gene: .; j_gene: TRBJ2-5; abundance: .; v_gene: TRBV29-1; CDR3aa: CSGGRAQETQYF; CDR3nt: TGCAGCGGGGGGCGGGCACAAGAGACCCAGTACTTC
d_gene: .; j_gene: TRBJ1-2; abundance: .; v_gene: TRBV7-3; CDR3aa: CASSLSAGEYGYTF; CDR3nt: TGTGCCAGCAGCTTATCCGCAGGGGAGTATGGCTACACCTTC
d_gene: TRBD2; j_gene: TRBJ2-1; abundance: .; v_gene: TRBV6-5; CDR3aa: CASSGGLGPHNEQFF; CDR3nt: TGTGCCAGCAGTGGGGGACTAGGCCCCCACAATGAGCAGTTCTTC
d_gene: .; j_gene: TRBJ2-2; abundance: many; v_gene: TRBV9; CDR3aa: CASSVTQNTGELFF; CDR3nt: TGTGCCAGCAGCGTAACCCAGAACACCGGGGAGCTGTTTTTT
d_gene: .; j_gene: TRBJ1-2; abundance: .; v_gene: TRBV7-2; CDR3aa: CASSSWPPGVVYGYTF; CDR3nt: TGTGCCAGCAGCTCCTGGCCGCCAGGGGTGGTCTATGGCTACACCTTC
d_gene: TRBD2; j_gene: TRBJ2-5; abundance: few; v_gene: TRBV5-1; CDR3aa: CASRGPGLANTQYF; CDR3nt: TGCGCCAGCAGGGGGCCGGGACTAGCAAATACCCAGTACTTC
d_gene: TRBD1; j_gene: TRBJ2-1; abundance: .; v_gene: TRBV6-1; CDR3aa: CASSELGQGAGEQFF; CDR3nt: TGTGCCAGCAGTGAACTGGGACAGGGGGCTGGTGAGCAGTTCTTC
d_gene: .; j_gene: TRBJ2-7; abundance: .; v_gene: TRBV9; CDR3aa: CASSVGQTGPYEQYF; CDR3nt: TGTGCCAGCAGCGTAGGGCAGACAGGTCCCTACGAGCAGTACTTT